The 22 T cell receptor beta chains below come from one sample, sequenced in a study of PD-L1 blockade in urothelial cancer. Measured with immunoSEQ multiplex PCR; TCRdb has only the in-frame clones, and not every one. The sample includes more than 60,000 clones, more than 70% of them seen just once. This sample's time point: peripheral blood 6 weeks after treatment start. This material consisted of PBMCs, taken around atezolizumab (anti-PD-L1) treatment. All receptors derive from a man aged 55 to 70 with urothelial cancer.

CDR3 sequence (DNA): TGTGCCAGCAGCTGGATGACGAGCGGGGGGGCCTCCGGGGAGCTGTTTTTT. It codes for CASSWMTSGGASGELFF. The rearrangement joins TRBV5-6 to TRBJ2-2; 10 positions agree with TRBD2. Germline V CDR1 and CDR2: SGHDT, YYEEEE. The CDR3 consists of 17 residues. V was clipped by 3 bases and J by 6 bases; unmatched bases: 11.

This clone was seen a handful of times. V usage is TRBV23-1 and J usage is TRBJ2-3; 7 positions agree with TRBD1. TRBV23-1 is flagged as an ORF with uncertain function. The CDR3 has 16 amino acids. After removal of 4 bases from V and 4 bases from J, the junction contained 11 bases not matched to a gene. CDR3 in amino acids: CASSLPGQPNADTQYF. The DNA of the CDR3 is TGCGCCAGCAGTCTTCCGGGACAGCCTAATGCAGATACGCAGTATTTT.

Regarding this clone: At one boundary the junction diverges from the germline segment, which might be a read error. The rearrangement joins TRBV7-7 to TRBJ2-1, with 7 bases lining up with TRBD1. This CDR3 is built from 14 residues. CDR1 and CDR2 (germline): SSHAT, FNYEAQ (reference sequence). DNA of the CDR3: TGTGCTAGCAGCCCAGACAGGGCTGTAGATGAGCAGTTCTTC. Encoded protein: CASSPDRAVDEQFF.

This rearrangement joins TRBV5-4 to TRBJ2-5, with D perhaps TRBD2 (5 bases). The germline V gene encodes CDR1 SGHNT and CDR2 YYREEE (reference sequence). V was clipped by 4 bases and J by 4 bases, with 17 bases between them. This CDR3 has 15 amino acids. The CDR3 DNA sequence: TGTGCCAGCAGCCACGGGGTTGATTTGGGAGAGACCCAGTACTTC. Protein: CASSHGVDLGETQYF.

In this sample, this clone turned up once. V is TRBV15 and J is TRBJ1-4; D is possibly TRBD1 (5 bases). There are 15 residues in the CDR3. Trimming removed 7 bases at V and 8 bases at J, with 20 bases between. Germline CDR1 LNHNV, CDR2 YYDKDF (reference sequence). CDR3 amino acids: CATTRGRQDSEKLFF. The CDR3 DNA is TGTGCCACCACGCGGGGCCGGCAAGATTCGGAAAAACTGTTTTTT.

This chain links TRBV28 with TRBJ2-3, with D perhaps matching TRBD1 (8 bases). The CDR3 totals 19 residues. Germline assignment: CDR1 MDHEN and CDR2 SYDVKM. Trimming removed 2 bases at V and 1 base at J, with 22 bases between. In nucleotides, the CDR3 is TGTGCCAGCAGTTTACAGGGGGCTGTACTAGCGCCCCGCACAGATACGCAGTATTTT. This translates into CASSLQGAVLAPRTDTQYF.

This sequence joins TRBV11-3 and TRBJ1-4; TRBD1 agrees at 7 bases. The trim removed 1 base at V and 7 bases at J, leaving 3 bases unmatched. The germline V gene has CDR1 SGHNT and CDR2 YENEEA. The CDR3 covers 14 residues. The CDR3: CASSLGQGREKLFF. The CDR3 region has the DNA TGTGCCAGCAGCTTAGGACAGGGACGTGAAAAACTGTTTTTT.

The chain uses TRBV6-4 and TRBJ1-2, with 8 bases aligning to TRBD1. Germline lookup yields CDR1 MRHNA and CDR2 SNTAGT. Losses at the gene ends were 3 bases for V and 4 bases for J; bases not matched to a gene: 7. This CDR3 is 15 amino acids long. The chain's CDR3 is CASSEETGVGYGYTF. The CDR3 DNA follows: TGTGCCAGCAGTGAAGAGACAGGGGTCGGCTATGGCTACACCTTC.

CDR3 amino acids: CASSPTRQGAGNEQFF. In nucleotides, the CDR3 is TGTGCCAGCTCACCTACGAGACAGGGGGCGGGCAATGAGCAGTTCTTC. This chain uses TRBV18 with TRBJ2-1; 10 nucleotides agree with TRBD1. Germline assignment: CDR1 KGHSH and CDR2 LQKENI. V shed 3 bases, J shed 6 bases, and the junction held 8 bases outside the gene matches. The length of the CDR3 is 16 residues.

This clone was detected a few times. The CDR3 DNA is TGTGCCAGCAGTGATGGAGCGGGAGGGCCCCACGAGCAGTACTTC. Encoded protein: CASSDGAGGPHEQYF. The rearrangement links TRBV6-1 to TRBJ2-7, with 10 bases that match TRBD2. The V segment lost 3 bases and the J segment 5 bases; nucleotides outside the gene matches: 7. The germline V gene has CDR1 MNHNS and CDR2 SASEGT. The CDR3 consists of 15 residues.

The genes are TRBV18 and TRBJ2-1; a possible D gene is TRBD1 (6 bases). There are 15 residues in the CDR3. Trimming stripped 4 bases from V and 5 bases from J, with 15 bases between. Germline V CDR1 and CDR2: KGHSH, LQKENI. The CDR3 sequence: CASSLTGSWDNEQFF. CDR3 nucleotides: TGTGCCAGCTCACTAACAGGGTCGTGGGACAATGAGCAGTTCTTC.

The rearrangement joins TRBV7-3 to TRBJ2-2; no firm D call. The germline V and J ends were trimmed by 4 bases and 1 base, with 19 bases remaining between them. The germline CDR1 and CDR2 sequences are SGHTA and FQGTGA. The CDR3 totals 18 residues. The CDR3 DNA follows: TGTGCCAGCAGCTGGTCCGAGCGAAGTACCCTGAACACCGGGGAGCTGTTTTTT. Protein: CASSWSERSTLNTGELFF.

This rearrangement joins TRBV7-6 to TRBJ2-3; the match to TRBD2 covers 9 bases. The CDR3 contains 16 residues. CDR1 SGHVS and CDR2 FNYEAQ come from the germline V gene. V lost 4 bases to trimming and J lost 1 base; unmatched junction nucleotides: 6. In nucleotides, the CDR3 is TGTGCCAGCAGCTCGCCCCCTAGCGGGGGCACAGATACGCAGTATTTT. It encodes CASSSPPSGGTDTQYF.

The chain combines TRBV7-9 with TRBJ2-1; D remains unclear. Between the trimmed V and J ends, which lost 2 bases and 9 bases, there was a span of 8 bases. In germline, CDR1 is SEHNR, CDR2 FQNEAQ (reference sequence). The CDR3 loop spans 12 amino acids. The CDR3: CASSLIVSEQFF. The CDR3 DNA sequence: TGTGCCAGCAGCTTAATCGTTAGTGAGCAGTTCTTC. The full variable domain, in which reference TRBV7-9 and TRBJ2-1 provide the parts outside the CDR3, is DTGVSQNPRHKITKRGQNVTFRCDPISEHNRLYWYRQTLGQGPEFLTYFQNEAQLEKSRLLSDRFSAERPKGSFSTLEIQRTEQGDSAMYLCASSLIVSEQFFGPGTRLTVL.

The genes are TRBV20-1 and TRBJ2-7; D is ambiguous. Germline assignment: CDR1 DFQATT and CDR2 SNEGSKA (reference sequence). This CDR3 is built from 11 residues. Trimming cost V 6 bases and J 1 base, with 7 bases left between them. CDR3 DNA: TGCAGTGCCACCACATCCTACGAGCAGTACTTC. Its protein product is CSATTSYEQYF.

A note on this clone: This sample also contains other DNA sequences that code for the same CDR3. The chain uses TRBV5-1 and TRBJ2-7; TRBD1 agrees at 10 bases. Germline V lookup: CDR1 SGHRS, CDR2 YFSETQ. The CDR3 is 14 amino acids. Germline trimming cut 4 bases from V and 4 bases from J; bases unmatched to any gene: 5. This CDR3 reads CASSPGQGPYEQYF. The CDR3 nucleotides read TGCGCCAGCAGCCCGGGACAGGGGCCATACGAGCAGTACTTC. The full variable domain, in which reference TRBV5-1 and TRBJ2-7 provide the parts outside the CDR3, is KAGVTQTPRYLIKTRGQQVTLSCSPISGHRSVSWYQQTPGQGLQFLFEYFSETQRNKGNFPGRFSGRQFSNSRSEMNVSTLELGDSALYLCASSPGQGPYEQYFGPGTRLTVT.

The chain carries TRBV5-1 and TRBJ2-5; a weak D match, TRBD1 (5 bases). The CDR3 spans 13 residues. From germline, CDR1 is SGHRS and CDR2 YFSETQ. V was cut by 0 bases and J by 7 bases, with 10 bases left in between. The CDR3 DNA follows: TGCGCCAGCAGCTTGGAAAGGGGTGGGACCCAGTACTTC. This translates into CASSLERGGTQYF.

The V and J genes are TRBV7-3 and TRBJ2-3; 8 nucleotides line up with TRBD1. With V trimmed by 6 bases and J by 2 bases, 4 bases remained unmatched. The germline V gene has CDR1 SGHTA and CDR2 FQGTGA. The CDR3 sequence is 14 residues long. The CDR3 DNA reads TGTGCCAGCAGGGACAGGGCCCTCACAGATACGCAGTATTTT. It translates to CASRDRALTDTQYF.

The chain joins TRBV7-3 to TRBJ2-1; TRBD2 might be the D (6 bases). Germline lookup yields CDR1 SGHTA and CDR2 FQGTGA. The CDR3 length is 15 residues. The V end lost 5 bases, the J end lost 6 bases, and 17 bases lay between the germline ends. The CDR3 bases are TGTGCCAGCAGCGTCCGGGACTTTGTCGGCAATGAGCAGTTCTTC. Its protein product is CASSVRDFVGNEQFF.

J is TRBJ2-3 and V is TRBV6-5; D unresolved. Germline V gene data show CDR1 as MNHEY and CDR2 as SVGAGI. The CDR3 spans 12 residues. V was shortened by 6 bases and J by 2 bases, with 6 bases between the two germline ends. The CDR3 loop reads CASRSTTDTQYF. The CDR3 DNA follows: TGTGCCAGCAGGAGCACCACAGATACGCAGTATTTT.

V usage is TRBV30 and J usage is TRBJ1-6, with 10 bases aligning to TRBD1. Germline CDR1 GTSNPN, CDR2 SVGIG (reference sequence). V lost 6 bases and J lost 0; bases outside the gene matches: 14. This CDR3 comprises 19 residues. CDR3 nucleotide sequence: TGTGCCTGTTCTGTCCGGGACAGGGGCCAAAGCTCCTATAATTCACCCCTCCACTTT. It translates to CACSVRDRGQSSYNSPLHF.

The chain has TRBV28 and TRBJ2-7, with 9 positions matching TRBD1. Germline V gene sequence: CDR1 MDHEN, CDR2 SYDVKM. V was clipped by 4 bases and J by 3 bases; unmatched bases: 7. CDR3 length: 15 amino acids. The CDR3 DNA reads as TGTGCCAGCAGTTCGCTGACAGGGGGAGGCTACGAGCAGTACTTC. Translated, it gives CASSSLTGGGYEQYF.